A single sample is the source of the 2 T cell receptor beta chains below, sequenced in a study of technical replicates of blood from a few donors. TCRdb keeps only in-frame clones here, not all; method: immunoSEQ multiplex PCR. The data show approximately 70,000 clones, about 94% seen once. Sequenced sample: T cells isolated from PBMCs. The receptors originated from a human donor in good health.

This clone is judged medium-sized. The chain couples TRBV30 to TRBJ1-2; maybe TRBD1 (5 bases). This CDR3 comprises 13 residues. V was pared by 3 bases and J by 8 bases, with 16 bases between. Germline V CDR1 and CDR2: GTSNPN, SVGIG (reference sequence). The CDR3 spells CAWSPGGGKGYTF. CDR3 DNA sequence: TGTGCCTGGAGCCCCGGGGGGGGTAAGGGCTACACCTTC.

The genes are TRBV6-1 and TRBJ1-3; TRBD1 agrees at 10 bases. V gave up 4 bases and J gave up 2 bases; unmatched junction bases: 5. Germline-derived CDR1 and CDR2 are MNHNS and SASEGT. The CDR3 runs 16 residues. CDR3 in amino acids: CASSVSGQGTGNTIYF. The CDR3 nucleotides read TGTGCCAGCAGTGTTTCGGGACAGGGGACTGGAAACACCATATATTTT.